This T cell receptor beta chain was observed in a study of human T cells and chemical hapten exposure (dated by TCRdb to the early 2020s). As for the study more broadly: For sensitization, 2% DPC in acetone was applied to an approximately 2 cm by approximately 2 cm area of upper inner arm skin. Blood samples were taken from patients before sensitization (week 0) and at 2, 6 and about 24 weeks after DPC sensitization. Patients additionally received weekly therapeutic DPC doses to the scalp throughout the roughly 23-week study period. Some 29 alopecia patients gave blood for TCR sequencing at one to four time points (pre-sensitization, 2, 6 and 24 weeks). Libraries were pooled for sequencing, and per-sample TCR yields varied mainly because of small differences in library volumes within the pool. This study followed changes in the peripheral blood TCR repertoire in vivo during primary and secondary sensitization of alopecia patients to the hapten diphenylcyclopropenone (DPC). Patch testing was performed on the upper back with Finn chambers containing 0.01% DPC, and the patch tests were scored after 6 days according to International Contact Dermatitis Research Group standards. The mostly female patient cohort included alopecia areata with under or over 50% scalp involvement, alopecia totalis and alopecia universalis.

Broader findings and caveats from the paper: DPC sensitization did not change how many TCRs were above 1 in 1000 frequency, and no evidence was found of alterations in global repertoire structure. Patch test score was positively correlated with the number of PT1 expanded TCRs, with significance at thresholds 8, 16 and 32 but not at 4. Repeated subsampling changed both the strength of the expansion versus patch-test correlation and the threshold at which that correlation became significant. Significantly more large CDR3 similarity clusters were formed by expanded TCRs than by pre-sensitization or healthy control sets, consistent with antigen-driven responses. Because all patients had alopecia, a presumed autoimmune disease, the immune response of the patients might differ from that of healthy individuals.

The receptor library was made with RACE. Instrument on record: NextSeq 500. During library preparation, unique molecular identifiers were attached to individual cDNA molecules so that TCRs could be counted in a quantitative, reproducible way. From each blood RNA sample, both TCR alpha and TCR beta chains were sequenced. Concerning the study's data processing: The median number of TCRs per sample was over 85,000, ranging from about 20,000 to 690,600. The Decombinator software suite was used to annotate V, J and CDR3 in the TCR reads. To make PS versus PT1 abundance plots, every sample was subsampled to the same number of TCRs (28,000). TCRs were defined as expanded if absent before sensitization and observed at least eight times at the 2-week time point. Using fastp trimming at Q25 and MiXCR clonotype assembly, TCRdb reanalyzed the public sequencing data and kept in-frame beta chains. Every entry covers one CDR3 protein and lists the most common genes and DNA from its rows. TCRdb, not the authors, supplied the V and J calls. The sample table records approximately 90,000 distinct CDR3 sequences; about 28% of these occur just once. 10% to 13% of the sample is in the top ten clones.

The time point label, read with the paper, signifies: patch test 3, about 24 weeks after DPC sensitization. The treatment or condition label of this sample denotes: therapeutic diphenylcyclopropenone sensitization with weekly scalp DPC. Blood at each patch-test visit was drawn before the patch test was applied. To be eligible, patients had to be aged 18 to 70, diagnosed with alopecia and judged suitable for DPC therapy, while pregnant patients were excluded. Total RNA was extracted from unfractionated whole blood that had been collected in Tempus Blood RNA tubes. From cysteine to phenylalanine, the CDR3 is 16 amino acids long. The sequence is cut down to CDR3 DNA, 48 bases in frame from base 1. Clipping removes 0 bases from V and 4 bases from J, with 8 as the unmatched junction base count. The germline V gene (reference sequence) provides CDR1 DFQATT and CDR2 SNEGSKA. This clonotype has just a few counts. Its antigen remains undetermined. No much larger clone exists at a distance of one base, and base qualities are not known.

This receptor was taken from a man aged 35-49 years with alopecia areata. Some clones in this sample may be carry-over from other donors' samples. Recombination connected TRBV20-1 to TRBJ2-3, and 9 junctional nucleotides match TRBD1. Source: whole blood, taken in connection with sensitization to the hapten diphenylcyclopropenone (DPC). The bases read TGCAGTGCTAGAGATGCCACAGGGGGCCCCGCAGATACGCAGTATTTT. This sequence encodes CSARDATGGPADTQYF.